What follows is one T cell receptor beta chain and its context. The target antigen is unknown. Trimming removed 8 bases from V and 9 bases from J, with 18 bases in between. Per germline, CDR1 SGHKS and CDR2 YYEKEE (reference sequence). CDR3 length: 14 residues. This sample is part of a study of T cell repertoires in cytomegalovirus infection. Study-wide background: Both CMV infection and a matching HLA type were indicated by public TCR beta signatures.

TCRdb processed the reads anew with MiXCR; each CDR3 protein has one entry. The sample consists of about 770,000 distinct CDR3 sequences, 25% to 35% of them appearing once. V usage is TRBV5-5 and J usage is TRBJ1-6; D not resolved. This specimen consisted of cultured CD8+ T cells from PBMCs, obtained from culture after CMV antigen stimulation. The TCR sequence derives from a human donor in good health (CMV status not recorded). Some clones in this sample may be carry-over from other donors' samples. The DNA for the CDR3 is TGTGCCAGTCTTCGGACTGTGGGAGGTTCACCCCTCCACTTT. It yields the protein CASLRTVGGSPLHF.